There are a few counts of the clone carrying this T cell receptor (beta chain). Its antigen is not known. The data stem from a study of beta chain features in type 1 diabetes. For the study at large: Cell yields, gender and age were comparable in patients and healthy donors. Broader study findings: In type 1 diabetes patients, VDJ junctions had fewer insertions; deletions at these junctions were more frequent. The study found moderately but significantly shorter TCRB CDR3s in all four CD4+ subsets of Type 1 diabetes patients.

The study reverse transcribed the entire isolated RNA, so it sequenced expressed TCRB transcripts. TCRdb keeps only in-frame clones here, not all; method: immunoSEQ multiplex PCR. The sample contains about 320,000 clones, 11% to 15% of which appear only once. Between the trimmed V and J ends, which lost 3 bases and 0 bases, there was a span of 15 bases. The germline gives CDR1 LGHNA, CDR2 YNFKEQ. The CDR3 contains 17 residues. A CD45RO/CCR7/CD25/CD127/CD95/CD27 panel sorted naive, central memory, regulatory and stem cell-like memory CD4+ cells. The sequencing input was central memory CD4+ T cells from blood. The receptor was isolated from a man younger than 45 in good health. This chain uses TRBV4-2 with TRBJ1-3; D is uncertain. For the CDR3, the DNA is TGTGCCAGCAGCCAGGATCCTGTGGCTTACTCTGGAAACACCATATATTTT. Its protein product is CASSQDPVAYSGNTIYF.